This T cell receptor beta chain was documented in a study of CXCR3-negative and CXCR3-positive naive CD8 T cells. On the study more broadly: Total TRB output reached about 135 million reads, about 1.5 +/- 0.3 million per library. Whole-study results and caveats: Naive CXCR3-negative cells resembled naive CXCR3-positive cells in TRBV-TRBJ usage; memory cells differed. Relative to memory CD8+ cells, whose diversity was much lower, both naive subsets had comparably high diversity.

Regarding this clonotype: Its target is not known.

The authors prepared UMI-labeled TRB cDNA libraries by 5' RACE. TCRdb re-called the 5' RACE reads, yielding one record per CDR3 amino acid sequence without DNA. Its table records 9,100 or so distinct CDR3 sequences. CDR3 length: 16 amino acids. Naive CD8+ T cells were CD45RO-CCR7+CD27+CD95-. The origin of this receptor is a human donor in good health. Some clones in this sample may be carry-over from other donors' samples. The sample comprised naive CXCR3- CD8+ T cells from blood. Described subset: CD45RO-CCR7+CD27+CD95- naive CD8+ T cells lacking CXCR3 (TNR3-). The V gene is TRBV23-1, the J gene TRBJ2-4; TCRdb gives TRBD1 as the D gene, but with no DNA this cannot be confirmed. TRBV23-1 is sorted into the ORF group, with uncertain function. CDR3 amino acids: CASSQSNRGYGNIQYF.